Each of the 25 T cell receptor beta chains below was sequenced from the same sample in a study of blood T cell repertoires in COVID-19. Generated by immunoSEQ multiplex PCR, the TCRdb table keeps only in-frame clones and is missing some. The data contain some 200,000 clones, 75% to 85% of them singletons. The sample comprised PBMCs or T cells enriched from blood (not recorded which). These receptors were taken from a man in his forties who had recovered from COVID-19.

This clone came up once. In DNA, the CDR3 is TGTGCCAGCAGCCTGGGACAATCCTACGAGCAGTACTTC. Translating gives CASSLGQSYEQYF. V usage is TRBV6-5 and J usage is TRBJ2-7, with D possibly matching TRBD1 (6 bases). The CDR3 runs to 13 residues. V was shortened by 6 bases and J by 1 base, with 10 bases between the two germline ends. In germline, CDR1 is MNHEY, CDR2 SVGAGI.

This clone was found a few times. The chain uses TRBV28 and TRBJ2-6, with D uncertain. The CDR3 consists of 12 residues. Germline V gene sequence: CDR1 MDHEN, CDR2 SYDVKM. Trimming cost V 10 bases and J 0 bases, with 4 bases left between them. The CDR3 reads CATGSGANVLTF. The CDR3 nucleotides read TGTGCCACGGGCTCTGGGGCCAACGTCCTGACTTTC.

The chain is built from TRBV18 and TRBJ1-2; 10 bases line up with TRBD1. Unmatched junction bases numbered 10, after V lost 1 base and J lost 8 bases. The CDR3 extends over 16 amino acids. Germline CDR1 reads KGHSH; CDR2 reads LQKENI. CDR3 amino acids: CASSPLEGGTGEGYTF. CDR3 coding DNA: TGTGCCAGCTCACCACTCGAGGGCGGGACAGGGGAAGGCTACACCTTC.

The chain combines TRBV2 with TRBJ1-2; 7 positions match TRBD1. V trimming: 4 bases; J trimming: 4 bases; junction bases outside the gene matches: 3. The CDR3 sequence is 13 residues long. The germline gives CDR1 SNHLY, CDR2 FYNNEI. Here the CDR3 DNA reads TGTGCCAGCAGTGGGGACAGTCTCTATGGCTACACCTTC. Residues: CASSGDSLYGYTF.

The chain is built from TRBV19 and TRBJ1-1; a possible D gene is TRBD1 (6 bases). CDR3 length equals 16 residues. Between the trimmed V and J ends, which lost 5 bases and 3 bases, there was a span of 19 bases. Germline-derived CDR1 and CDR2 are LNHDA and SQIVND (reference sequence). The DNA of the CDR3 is TGTGCCAGTAGTTCGGGACATCGGGGGGGTGACACTGAAGCTTTCTTT. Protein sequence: CASSSGHRGGDTEAFF. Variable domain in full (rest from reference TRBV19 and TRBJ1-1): DGGITQSPKYLFRKEGQNVTLSCEQNLNHDAMYWYRQDPGQGLRLIYYSQIVNDFQKGDIAEGYSVSREKKESFPLTVTSAQKNPTAFYLCASSSGHRGGDTEAFFGQGTRLTVV.

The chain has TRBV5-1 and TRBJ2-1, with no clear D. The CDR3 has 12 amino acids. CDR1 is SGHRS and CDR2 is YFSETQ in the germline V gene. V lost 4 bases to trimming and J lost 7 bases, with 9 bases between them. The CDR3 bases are TGCGCCAGCAGCCTAGTCTGGAATGAGCAGTTCTTC. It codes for CASSLVWNEQFF.

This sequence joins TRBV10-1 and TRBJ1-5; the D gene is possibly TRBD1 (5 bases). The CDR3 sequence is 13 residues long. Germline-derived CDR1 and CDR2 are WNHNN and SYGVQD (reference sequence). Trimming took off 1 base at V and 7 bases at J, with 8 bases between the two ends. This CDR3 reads CASSEFQGQPQHF. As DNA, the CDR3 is TGCGCCAGCAGTGAGTTTCAGGGACAGCCCCAGCATTTT.

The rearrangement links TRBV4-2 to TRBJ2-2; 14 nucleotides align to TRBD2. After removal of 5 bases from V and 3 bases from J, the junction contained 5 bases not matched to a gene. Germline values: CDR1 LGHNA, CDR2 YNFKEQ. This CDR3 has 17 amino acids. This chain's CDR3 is CASSKGLAGEYTGELFF. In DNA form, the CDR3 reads TGTGCCAGCAGCAAGGGACTAGCGGGAGAGTACACCGGGGAGCTGTTTTTT.

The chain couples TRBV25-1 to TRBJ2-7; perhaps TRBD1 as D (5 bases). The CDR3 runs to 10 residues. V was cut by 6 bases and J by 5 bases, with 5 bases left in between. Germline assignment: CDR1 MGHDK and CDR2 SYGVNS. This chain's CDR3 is CASSRDEQYF. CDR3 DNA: TGTGCCAGCAGCAGGGACGAGCAGTACTTC.

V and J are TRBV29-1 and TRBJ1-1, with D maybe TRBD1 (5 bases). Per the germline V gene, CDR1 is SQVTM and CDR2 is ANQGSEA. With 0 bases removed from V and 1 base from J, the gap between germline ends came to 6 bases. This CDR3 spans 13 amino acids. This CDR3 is CSVEDTGNTEAFF. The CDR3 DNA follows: TGCAGCGTTGAAGACACAGGGAACACTGAAGCTTTCTTT.

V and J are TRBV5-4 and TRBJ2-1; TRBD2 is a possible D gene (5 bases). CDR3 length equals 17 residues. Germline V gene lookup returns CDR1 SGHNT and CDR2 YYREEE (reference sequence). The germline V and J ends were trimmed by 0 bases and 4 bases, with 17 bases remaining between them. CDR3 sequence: CASSLGGRTRGYNEQFF. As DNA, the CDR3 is TGTGCCAGCAGCTTGGGTGGGCGGACCCGAGGGTACAATGAGCAGTTCTTC.

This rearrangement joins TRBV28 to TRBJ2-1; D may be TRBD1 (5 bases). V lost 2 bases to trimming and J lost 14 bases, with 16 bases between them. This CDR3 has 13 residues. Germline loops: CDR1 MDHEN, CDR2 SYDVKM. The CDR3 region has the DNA TGTGCCAGCAGTTTAGCAGGCCCACAGGATAAGTTCTTC. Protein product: CASSLAGPQDKFF. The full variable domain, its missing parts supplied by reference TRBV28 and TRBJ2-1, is DVKVTQSSRYLVKRTGEKVFLECVQDMDHENMFWYRQDPGLGLRLIYFSYDVKMKEKGDIPEGYSVSREKKERFSLILESASTNQTSMYLCASSLAGPQDKFFGPGTRLTVL.

Written as DNA, the CDR3 is TGTGCCAGTAGTAGGAGACAGGGGGCGGTCAGAACTGGGGCCAACGTCCTGACTTTC. As protein: CASSRRQGAVRTGANVLTF. The genes are TRBV19 and TRBJ2-6; 10 positions match TRBD1. The CDR3 loop spans 19 amino acids. Trimming removed 4 bases from V and 2 bases from J; junction bases left unmatched: 11. Germline V lookup: CDR1 LNHDA, CDR2 SQIVND (reference sequence). Drawing the rest from reference TRBV19 and TRBJ2-6, the complete variable domain is DGGITQSPKYLFRKEGQNVTLSCEQNLNHDAMYWYRQDPGQGLRLIYYSQIVNDFQKGDIAEGYSVSREKKESFPLTVTSAQKNPTAFYLCASSRRQGAVRTGANVLTFGAGSRLTVL.

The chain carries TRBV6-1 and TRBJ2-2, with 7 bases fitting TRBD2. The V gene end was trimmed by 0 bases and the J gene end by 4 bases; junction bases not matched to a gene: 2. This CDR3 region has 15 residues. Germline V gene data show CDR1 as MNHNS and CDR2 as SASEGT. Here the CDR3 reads CASSEAAGATGELFF. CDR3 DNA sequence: TGTGCCAGCAGTGAAGCGGCGGGAGCCACCGGGGAGCTGTTTTTT.

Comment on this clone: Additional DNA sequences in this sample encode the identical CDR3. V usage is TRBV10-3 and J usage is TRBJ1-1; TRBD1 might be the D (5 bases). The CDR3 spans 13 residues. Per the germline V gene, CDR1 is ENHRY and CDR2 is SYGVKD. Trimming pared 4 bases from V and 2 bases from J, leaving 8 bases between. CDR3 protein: CAISARGNTEAFF. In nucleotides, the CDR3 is TGTGCCATCAGTGCAAGGGGAAACACTGAAGCTTTCTTT.

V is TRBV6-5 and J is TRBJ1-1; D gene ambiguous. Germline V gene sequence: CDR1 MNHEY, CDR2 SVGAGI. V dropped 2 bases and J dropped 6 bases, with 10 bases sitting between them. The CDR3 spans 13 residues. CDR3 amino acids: CASSYEGEAEAFF. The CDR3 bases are TGTGCCAGCAGTTACGAGGGAGAAGCTGAAGCTTTCTTT.

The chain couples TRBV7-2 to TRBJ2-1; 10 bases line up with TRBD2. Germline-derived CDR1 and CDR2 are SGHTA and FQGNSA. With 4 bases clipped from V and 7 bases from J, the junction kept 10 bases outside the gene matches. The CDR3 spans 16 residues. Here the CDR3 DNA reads TGTGCCAGCAGCTCTCAAAGCGGGGGGGCGGTAAATGAGCAGTTCTTC. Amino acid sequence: CASSSQSGGAVNEQFF.

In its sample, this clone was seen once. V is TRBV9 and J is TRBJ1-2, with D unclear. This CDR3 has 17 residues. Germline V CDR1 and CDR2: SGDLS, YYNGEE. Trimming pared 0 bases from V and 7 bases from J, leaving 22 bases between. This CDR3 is CASSVGADRIDSRGYTF. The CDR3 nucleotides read TGTGCCAGCAGCGTAGGCGCTGACCGAATAGACTCTCGTGGCTACACCTTC.

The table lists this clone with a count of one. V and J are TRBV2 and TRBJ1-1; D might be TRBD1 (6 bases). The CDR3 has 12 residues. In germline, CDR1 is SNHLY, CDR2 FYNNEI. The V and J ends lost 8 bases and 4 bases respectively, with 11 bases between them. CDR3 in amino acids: CASYRVRTEAFF. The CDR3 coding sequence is TGTGCCAGCTACAGGGTGCGCACTGAAGCTTTCTTT. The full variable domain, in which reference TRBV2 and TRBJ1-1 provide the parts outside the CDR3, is EPEVTQTPSHQVTQMGQEVILRCVPISNHLYFYWYRQILGQKVEFLVSFYNNEISEKSEIFDDQFSVERPDGSNFTLKIRSTKLEDSAMYFCASYRVRTEAFFGQGTRLTVV.

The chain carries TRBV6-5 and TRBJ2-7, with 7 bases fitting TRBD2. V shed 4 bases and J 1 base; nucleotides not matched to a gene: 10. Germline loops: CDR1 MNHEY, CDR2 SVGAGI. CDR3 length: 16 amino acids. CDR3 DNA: TGTGCCAGCAGTTTGCGACCGGGGGGTCGGTCCTACGAGCAGTACTTC. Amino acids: CASSLRPGGRSYEQYF.

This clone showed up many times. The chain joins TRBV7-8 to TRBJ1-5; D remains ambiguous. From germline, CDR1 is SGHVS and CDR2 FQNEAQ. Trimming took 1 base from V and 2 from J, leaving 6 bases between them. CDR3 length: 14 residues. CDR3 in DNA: TGTGCCAGCAGCTTAGTGGCAGGCAATCAGCCCCAGCATTTT. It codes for CASSLVAGNQPQHF.

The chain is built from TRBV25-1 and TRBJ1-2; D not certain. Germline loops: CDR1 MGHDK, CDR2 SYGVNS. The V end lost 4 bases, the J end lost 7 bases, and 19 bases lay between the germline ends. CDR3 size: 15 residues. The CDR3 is CASSGLLSGYSGYTF. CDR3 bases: TGTGCCAGCAGTGGTTTACTATCGGGGTATAGTGGCTACACCTTC.

The CDR3 is CASSPTGTSGTFNFYNEQFF. The CDR3 region has the DNA TGTGCCAGCAGCCCCACCGGGACTAGCGGGACCTTTAACTTTTACAATGAGCAGTTCTTC. This chain connects TRBV7-3 to TRBJ2-1, with 13 bases lining up with TRBD2. V lost 5 bases, J lost 4 bases, and 17 bases stayed unmatched. CDR1 is SGHTA, CDR2 FQGTGA, per germline. The CDR3 extends over 20 amino acids. Based on the CDR3 plus reference TRBV7-3 and TRBJ2-1, the full variable domain is GAGVSQTPSNKVTEKGKYVELRCDPISGHTALYWYRQSLGQGPEFLIYFQGTGAADDSGLPNDRFFAVRPEGSVSTLKIQRTERGDSAVYLCASSPTGTSGTFNFYNEQFFGPGTRLTVL.

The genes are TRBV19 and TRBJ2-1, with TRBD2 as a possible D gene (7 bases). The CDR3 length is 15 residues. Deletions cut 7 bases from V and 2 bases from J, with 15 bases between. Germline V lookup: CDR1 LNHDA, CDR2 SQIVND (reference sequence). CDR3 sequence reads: CASTLRGRAYNEQFF. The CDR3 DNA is TGTGCCAGTACCCTGCGGGGGCGAGCCTACAATGAGCAGTTCTTC.

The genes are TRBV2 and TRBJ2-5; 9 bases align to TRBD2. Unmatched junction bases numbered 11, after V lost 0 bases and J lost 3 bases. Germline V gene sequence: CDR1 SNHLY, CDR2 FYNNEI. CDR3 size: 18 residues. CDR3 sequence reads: CASSEAVSGRPLEETQYF. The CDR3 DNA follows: TGTGCCAGCAGTGAAGCGGTTAGCGGGAGACCTTTAGAAGAGACCCAGTACTTC.